One and the same sample provided the 3 T cell receptor beta chains below, sequenced in a study of blood T cell repertoires in COVID-19. The repertoire was sequenced with immunoSEQ multiplex PCR; TCRdb's copy has only in-frame clones and lacks some. The data show about 110,000 clones, about 88% seen once. Sequencing input: peripheral blood. These receptors came from a human donor in a cohort sampled during active COVID-19.

The chain carries TRBV19 and TRBJ2-1; D is uncertain. The CDR3 runs to 16 residues. Germline CDR1 LNHDA, CDR2 SQIVND (reference sequence). V gave up 0 bases and J gave up 2 bases, with 11 bases separating them. The CDR3 spells CASSIEGSSPYNEQFF. In nucleotides, the CDR3 is TGTGCCAGTAGTATAGAGGGTAGCTCCCCCTACAATGAGCAGTTCTTC.

The chain combines TRBV11-2 with TRBJ2-1; 7 bases align to TRBD1. CDR3 length: 16 residues. V lost 5 bases, J lost 12 bases, and 19 bases stayed unmatched. The germline V gene has CDR1 SGHAT and CDR2 FQNNGV. The DNA of the CDR3 is TGTGCCAGCAGCGCATATGGACAGGAAGTTCTTATGGGGCAGTTCTTC. Translated: CASSAYGQEVLMGQFF.

The rearrangement links TRBV29-1 to TRBJ1-2; D unresolved. The germline V gene has CDR1 SQVTM and CDR2 ANQGSEA. CDR3 length equals 13 residues. Trimming left V 8 bases short and J 1 base short, with 14 bases between. CDR3 in DNA: TGCAGCACCTGGGGAGAGGGTAACTATGGCTACACCTTC. Its protein is CSTWGEGNYGYTF.